The T cell receptor (beta chain) described here comes from a study of cytomegalovirus exposure and HLA in healthy donors. Study results and limitations: A later analysis found TCR association rates differed by HLA locus, highest for DRB1 and lowest for HLA-C.

The primer mix had 60 Vbeta and 13 Jbeta primers. Sequencing used immunoSEQ multiplex PCR; TCRdb keeps in-frame clones, though not all of them. The top ten hold about 2.4% of the sample, which has about 190,000 clones, 80% to 90% seen once. As regards this clone: Antigen unknown.

This clonotype was obtained from a male donor in good health and CMV-seronegative. The sequencing sample was made of PBMCs.

The CDR3 spells CASRRGRGPSDTQYF. The DNA of the CDR3 is TGTGCCAGCAGGCGAGGGCGGGGCCCTTCAGATACGCAGTATTTT. The chain recombines TRBV7-2 with TRBJ2-3, with D possibly TRBD2 on 6 matching bases. The ends were cut back, 6 bases at V and 4 bases at J, with 17 bases in the middle. CDR1 and CDR2 from the germline V gene are SGHTA and FQGNSA. The CDR3 contains 15 residues.